A single sample is the source of the 3 T cell receptor beta chains below, sequenced in a study of cytomegalovirus exposure and HLA in healthy donors. The PCR contained 60 Vbeta and 13 Jbeta primers. The protocol was immunoSEQ multiplex PCR, while the TCRdb copy is restricted to in-frame clones and leaves out a portion. The profile shows tens of thousands of clones, about 70% of them singletons. The sample consisted of PBMCs. Receptor source: a woman between 50 and 59 years old in good health and CMV-seropositive.

The V gene is TRBV7-8, the J gene TRBJ1-5; no reliable D call. The germline gives CDR1 SGHVS, CDR2 FQNEAQ. V dropped 7 bases and J dropped 0 bases, with 19 bases sitting between them. This CDR3 contains 17 residues. The CDR3 protein is CASTLGEGSYSNQPQHF. CDR3 coding DNA: TGTGCCAGCACCCTGGGAGAGGGCAGCTATAGCAATCAGCCCCAGCATTTT.

The chain has TRBV6-1 and TRBJ1-1; 9 nucleotides match TRBD1. Germline CDR1 reads MNHNS; CDR2 reads SASEGT. The J segment lost 9 bases and the V segment lost 5 bases, leaving 13 bases of the junction unmatched. The CDR3 consists of 15 residues. In DNA form, the CDR3 reads TGTGCCAGCAGTCCCGGGACAGGGATAACCTTGAAAGCTTTCTTT. It yields the protein CASSPGTGITLKAFF.

This clone has just a few counts. The chain links TRBV4-2 to TRBJ1-5, with 9 bases fitting TRBD1. Germline loops: CDR1 LGHNA, CDR2 YNFKEQ. V trimming: 4 bases; J trimming: 3 bases; junction bases outside the gene matches: 4. The CDR3 runs 15 residues. The CDR3, as DNA: TGTGCCAGCAGCCCCAGGACAGGGGACAATCAGCCCCAGCATTTT. Translated: CASSPRTGDNQPQHF.